This T cell receptor (beta chain) is drawn from a study of blood T cell dynamics during melanoma immunotherapy. As for the study in general: Standard first-line treatment here was pembrolizumab or nivolumab plus ipilimumab in metastatic melanoma.

Time point: pre-treatment baseline. Sampling occurred pretreatment (T0) and at week 3 (W3), after cycle one of checkpoint blockade. The study, taken as a whole, reports: Disease-control patients' PBMC repertoires became either more clonal or more diverse at W3. Clones driving repertoire changes may be melanoma-specific or general immune activation.

CDR1 is SEHNR, CDR2 FQNEAQ, per germline (reference sequence). CDR3 size: 15 residues. V lost 3 bases, J lost 2 bases, and 13 bases lay in between. The protocol was immunoSEQ multiplex PCR, while the TCRdb copy is restricted to in-frame clones and leaves out a portion. The sample yields 20,000 to 30,000 clones, 87% seen once. About this clone itself: Its antigen remains unidentified.

The chain uses TRBV7-9 and TRBJ2-5; D unresolved. The sequenced sample was blood, obtained from a patient treated with checkpoint blockade. The clonotype was recovered from a human donor with melanoma. CDR3 nucleotide sequence: TGTGCCAGCAGCTTTGGCTTGGGGTGGCAAGAGACCCAGTACTTC. Protein sequence: CASSFGLGWQETQYF.